This entry describes one T cell receptor (beta chain). Its antigen is currently unknown. The data derive from a study of shared clonotypes between healthy human individuals. The study, taken as a whole, reports: Having only a few donors restricted how much genetic and exposure-history diversity was captured.

Naive CD8 cells lacked CD45RO, underwent positive selection for CCR7 and left out terminally differentiated effector memory CD45RA+ cells. The assay was immunoSEQ multiplex PCR, and TCRdb's table has in-frame clones only and misses some. The sample yields more than 2 million clones, over 85% seen once. This CDR3 is 15 amino acids long. Germline V gene data show CDR1 as MNHNS and CDR2 as SASEGT. Trimming took off 3 bases at V and 0 bases at J, with 12 bases between the two ends. The source is a man younger than 30 in good health. Some clones in this sample may be carry-over from other donors' samples. Sequences were obtained from naive CD8+ T cells from PBMCs. This chain connects TRBV6-1 to TRBJ2-7, with no clear D. The CDR3 DNA sequence: TGTGCCAGCAGTGATGGAAACAATCCCTCCTACGAGCAGTACTTC. This gives the protein CASSDGNNPSYEQYF.